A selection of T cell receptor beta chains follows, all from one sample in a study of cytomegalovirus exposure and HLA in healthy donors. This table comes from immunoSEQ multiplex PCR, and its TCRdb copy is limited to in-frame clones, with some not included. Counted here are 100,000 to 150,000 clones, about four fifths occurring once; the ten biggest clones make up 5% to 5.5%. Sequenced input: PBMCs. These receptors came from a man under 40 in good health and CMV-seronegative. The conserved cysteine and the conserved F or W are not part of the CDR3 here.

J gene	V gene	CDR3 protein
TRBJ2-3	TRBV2	ASSAVSSTDTQY
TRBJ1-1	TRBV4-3	ASSQGRAEAF
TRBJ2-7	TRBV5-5	ASSLGIGSGEQY
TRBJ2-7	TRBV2	ASSRQGVNEQY
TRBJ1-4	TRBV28	ASSLRFVNEKLF
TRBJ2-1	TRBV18	ASSPTGGNPSYNEQF
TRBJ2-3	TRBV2	ASNPLAGISDTQY
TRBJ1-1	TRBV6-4	ASSVSLMNTEAF
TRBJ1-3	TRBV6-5	ASSPLIRNTIY
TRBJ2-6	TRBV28	ASRDMTNVLT
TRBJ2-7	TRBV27	ASSPGQGSSYEQY
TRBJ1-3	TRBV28	ASSPSGHPGNTIY
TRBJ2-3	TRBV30	AWKGADTQY
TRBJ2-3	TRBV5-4	VSRGDTDTQY
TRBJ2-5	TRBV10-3	AISVRSSGAGETQY
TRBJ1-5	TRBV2	ASSGDSGDQPQH